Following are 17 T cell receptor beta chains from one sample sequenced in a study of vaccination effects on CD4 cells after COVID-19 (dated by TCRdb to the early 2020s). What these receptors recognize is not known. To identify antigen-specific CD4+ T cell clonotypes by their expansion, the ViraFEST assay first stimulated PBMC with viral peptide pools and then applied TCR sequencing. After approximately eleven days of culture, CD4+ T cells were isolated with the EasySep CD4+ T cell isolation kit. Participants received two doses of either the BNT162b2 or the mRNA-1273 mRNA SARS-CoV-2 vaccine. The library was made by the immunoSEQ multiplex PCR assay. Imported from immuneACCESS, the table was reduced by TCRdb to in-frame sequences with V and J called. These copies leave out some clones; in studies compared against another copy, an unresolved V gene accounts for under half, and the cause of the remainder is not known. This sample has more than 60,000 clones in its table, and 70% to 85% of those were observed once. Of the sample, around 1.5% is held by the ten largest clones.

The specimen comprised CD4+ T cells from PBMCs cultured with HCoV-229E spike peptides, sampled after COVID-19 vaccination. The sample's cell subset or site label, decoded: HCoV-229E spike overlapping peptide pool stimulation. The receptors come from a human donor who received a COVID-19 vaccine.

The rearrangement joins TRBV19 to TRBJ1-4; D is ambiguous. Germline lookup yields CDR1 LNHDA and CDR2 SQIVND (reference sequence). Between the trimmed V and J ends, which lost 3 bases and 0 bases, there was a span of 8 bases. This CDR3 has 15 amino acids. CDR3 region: CASSIPQPTNEKLFF. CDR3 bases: TGTGCCAGTAGTATCCCACAGCCAACTAATGAAAAACTGTTTTTT.

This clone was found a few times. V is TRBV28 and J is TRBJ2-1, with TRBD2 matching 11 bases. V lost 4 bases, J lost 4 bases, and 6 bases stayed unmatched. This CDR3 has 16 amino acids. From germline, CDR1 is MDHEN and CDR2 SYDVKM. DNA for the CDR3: TGTGCCAGCAGTTCCCGACTAGCGGGGCATTACAATGAGCAGTTCTTC. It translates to CASSSRLAGHYNEQFF.

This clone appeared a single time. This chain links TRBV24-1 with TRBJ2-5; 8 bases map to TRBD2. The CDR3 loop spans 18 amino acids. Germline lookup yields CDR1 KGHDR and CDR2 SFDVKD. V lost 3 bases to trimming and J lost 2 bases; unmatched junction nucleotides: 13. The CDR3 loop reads CATSDPPPSTGGQETQYF. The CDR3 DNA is TGTGCCACCAGTGATCCTCCACCCTCAACGGGGGGGCAAGAGACCCAGTACTTC.

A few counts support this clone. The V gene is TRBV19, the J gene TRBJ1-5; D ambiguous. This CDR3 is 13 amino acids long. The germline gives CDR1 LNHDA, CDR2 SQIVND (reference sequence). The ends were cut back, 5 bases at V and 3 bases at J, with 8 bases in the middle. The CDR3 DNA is TGTGCCAGTAGTCGGGTCCTCAATCAGCCCCAGCATTTT. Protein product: CASSRVLNQPQHF.

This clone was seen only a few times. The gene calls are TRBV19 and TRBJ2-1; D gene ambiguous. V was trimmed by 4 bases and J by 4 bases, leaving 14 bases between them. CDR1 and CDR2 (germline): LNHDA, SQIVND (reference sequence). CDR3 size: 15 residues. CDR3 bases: TGTGCCAGTAGTAGGGCCGCCCACTCTTACAATGAGCAGTTCTTC. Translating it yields CASSRAAHSYNEQFF.

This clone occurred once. CDR3 sequence: CASSPAALSTDTQYF. The CDR3 DNA sequence: TGTGCCAGCTCACCAGCGGCTTTGAGCACAGATACGCAGTATTTT. The chain has TRBV18 and TRBJ2-3; D unresolved. The V and J ends lost 2 bases and 0 bases respectively, with 9 bases between them. CDR1 KGHSH and CDR2 LQKENI come from the germline V gene. CDR3 length equals 15 residues.

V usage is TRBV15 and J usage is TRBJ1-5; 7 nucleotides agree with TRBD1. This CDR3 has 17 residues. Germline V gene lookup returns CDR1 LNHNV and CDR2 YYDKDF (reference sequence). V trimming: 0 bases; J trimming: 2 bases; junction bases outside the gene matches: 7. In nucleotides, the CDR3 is TGTGCCACCAGCAGAGATCTTGCAGGGGGAGGCAATCAGCCCCAGCATTTT. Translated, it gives CATSRDLAGGGNQPQHF.

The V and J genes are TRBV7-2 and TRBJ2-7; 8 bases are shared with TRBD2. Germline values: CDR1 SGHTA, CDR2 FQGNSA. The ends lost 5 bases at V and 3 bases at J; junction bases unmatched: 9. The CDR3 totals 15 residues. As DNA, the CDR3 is TGTGCCAGCAGCCCCGCCGGCAGCGGGGGCTACGAGCAGTACGTC. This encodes CASSPAGSGGYEQYV.

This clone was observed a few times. CDR3 nucleotides: TGTGCCAGCAGTGAAGGGGGAACGAACACCGGGGAGCTGTTTTTT. Protein: CASSEGGTNTGELFF. The chain is built from TRBV2 and TRBJ2-2; no definite D call. CDR1 and CDR2 (germline): SNHLY, FYNNEI. The CDR3 is 15 residues long. The germline V and J ends were trimmed by 1 base and 0 bases, with 6 bases remaining between them.

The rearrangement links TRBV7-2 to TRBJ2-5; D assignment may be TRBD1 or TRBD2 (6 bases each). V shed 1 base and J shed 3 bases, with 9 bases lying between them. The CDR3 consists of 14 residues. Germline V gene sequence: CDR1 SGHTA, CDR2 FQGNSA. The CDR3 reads CASSLGGAKETQYF. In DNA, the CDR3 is TGTGCCAGCAGCTTAGGGGGGGCGAAAGAGACCCAGTACTTC.

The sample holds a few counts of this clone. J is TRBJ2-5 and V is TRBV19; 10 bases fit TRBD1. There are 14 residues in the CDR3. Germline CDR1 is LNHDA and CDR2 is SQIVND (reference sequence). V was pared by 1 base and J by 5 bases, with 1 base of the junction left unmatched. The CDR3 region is CASSIGQGAETQYF. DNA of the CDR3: TGTGCCAGTAGTATAGGACAGGGGGCCGAGACCCAGTACTTC.

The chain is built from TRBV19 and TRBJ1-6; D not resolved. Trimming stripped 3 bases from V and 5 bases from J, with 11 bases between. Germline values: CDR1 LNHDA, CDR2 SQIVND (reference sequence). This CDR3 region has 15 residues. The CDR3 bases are TGTGCCAGTAGTATGTTGGCCACTGATAATTCACCCCTCCACTTT. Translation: CASSMLATDNSPLHF.

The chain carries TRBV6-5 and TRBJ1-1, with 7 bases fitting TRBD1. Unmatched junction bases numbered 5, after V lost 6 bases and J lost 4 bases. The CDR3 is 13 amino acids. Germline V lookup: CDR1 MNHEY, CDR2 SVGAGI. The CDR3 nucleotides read TGTGCCAGCAGAGAGGGGGCGCGCACTGAAGCTTTCTTT. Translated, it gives CASREGARTEAFF.

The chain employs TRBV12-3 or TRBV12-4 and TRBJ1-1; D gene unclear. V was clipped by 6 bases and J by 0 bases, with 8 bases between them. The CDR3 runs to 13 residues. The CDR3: CASRLDLNTEAFF. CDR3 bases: TGTGCCAGCAGACTTGACCTGAACACTGAAGCTTTCTTT.

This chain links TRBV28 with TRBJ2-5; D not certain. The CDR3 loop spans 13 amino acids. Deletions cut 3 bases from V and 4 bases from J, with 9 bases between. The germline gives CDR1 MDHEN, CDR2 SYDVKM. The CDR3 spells CASSLSAPETQYF. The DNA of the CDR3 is TGTGCCAGCAGTTTGTCAGCGCCAGAGACCCAGTACTTC.

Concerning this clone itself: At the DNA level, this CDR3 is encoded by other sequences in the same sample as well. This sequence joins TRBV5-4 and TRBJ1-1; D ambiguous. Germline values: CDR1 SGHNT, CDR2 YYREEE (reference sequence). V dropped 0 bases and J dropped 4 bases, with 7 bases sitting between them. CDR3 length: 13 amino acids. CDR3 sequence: CASSLEGGTEAFF. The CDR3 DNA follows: TGTGCCAGCAGCTTGGAAGGTGGCACTGAAGCTTTCTTT.

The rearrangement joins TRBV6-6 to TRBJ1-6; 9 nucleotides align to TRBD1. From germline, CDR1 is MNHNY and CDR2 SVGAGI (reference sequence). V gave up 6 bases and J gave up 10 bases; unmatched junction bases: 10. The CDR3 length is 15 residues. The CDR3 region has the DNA TGTGCCAGCAGCTGGGGACAGGGCCACGACTCACCCCTCCACTTT. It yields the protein CASSWGQGHDSPLHF.